A selection of T cell receptor beta chains follows, all from one sample in a study of blood T cell repertoires in COVID-19. The data were produced by immunoSEQ multiplex PCR, yet TCRdb's version contains in-frame clones alone and is incomplete. The sample includes 90,000 to 120,000 clones, over 75% of them seen just once. The specimen was peripheral blood. The receptors stem from a human donor in a cohort sampled during active COVID-19. CDR3s include the opening cysteine and the closing phenylalanine or tryptophan. The D gene is left open where the match is weak. Size values are once, few and many counts, or a class for expanded clones, and some rows have none.

cdr3_nt cdr3_aa d_call j_call clone_size v_call
TGTGCCAGCAGTTTAGCTAGCGGGGCGTACCAAGAGACCCAGTACTTC CASSLASGAYQETQYF TRBD2 TRBJ2-5 once TRBV27
TGTGCCAGCAGTTTACGTGGCAGAAACACCGGGGAGCTGTTTTTT CASSLRGRNTGELFF NA TRBJ2-2 once TRBV27
TGTGCCAGCAGGAGATCCTACGAGCAGTACTTC CASRRSYEQYF NA TRBJ2-7 NA TRBV2
TGCGCCAGCAGACTGGGTAAAGTGGGGGGAAGCACAGATACGCAGTATTTT CASRLGKVGGSTDTQYF NA TRBJ2-3 NA TRBV5-1
TGTGCCAGCAGTGAACGACAGGGTCACTATGGCTACACCTTC CASSERQGHYGYTF TRBD1 TRBJ1-2 NA TRBV2
TGCAGCGTTGAACAAGGACTAGTGTCTGAGTCGGAGCAGTTCTTC CSVEQGLVSESEQFF TRBD2 TRBJ2-1 NA TRBV29-1
TGTGCCAGCAGCCAGGGACTAGCCCTCTCCTACGAGCAGTACTTC CASSQGLALSYEQYF TRBD2 TRBJ2-7 NA TRBV4-2
TGTGCCAGCAGCTTAATGACTAGCGGGAGAGCCAATGAGCAGTTCTTC CASSLMTSGRANEQFF TRBD2 TRBJ2-1 NA TRBV7-2
TGTGCCAGCAGTGAAACAGCCTACGAGCAGTACTTC CASSETAYEQYF NA TRBJ2-7 NA TRBV6-1
TGTGCCAGCAGCTTACGGGGGGGACAGGGCGGTAACACTGAAGCTTTCTTT CASSLRGGQGGNTEAFF TRBD1 TRBJ1-1 NA TRBV7-8
TGTGCCAGCAGCCACAGACAGGGGGCGGACACCGGGGAGCTGTTTTTT CASSHRQGADTGELFF TRBD1 TRBJ2-2 NA TRBV14
TGTGCCAGCAGCCAGGGTTGGCTAGCGGGAGGGAATGAGCAGTTCTTC CASSQGWLAGGNEQFF TRBD2 TRBJ2-1 NA TRBV5-8
TGCAGCGTTACTAGCGGGGGCTACACAGATACGCAGTATTTT CSVTSGGYTDTQYF TRBD2 TRBJ2-3 NA TRBV29-1
TGTGCCAGCAGCCTAGGGACTAGCGAGGAGCAGTACTTC CASSLGTSEEQYF TRBD2 TRBJ2-7 once TRBV7-3
TGTGCCAGCAGTGAAACGAGGGGGGAGACCCAGTACTTC CASSETRGETQYF NA TRBJ2-5 NA TRBV2
TGTGCCAGCAGTCCGGGACTCTCAGCTAACTATGGCTACACCTTC CASSPGLSANYGYTF NA TRBJ1-2 NA TRBV2
TGTGCCAGCAGCTCGGACAGGTTTAACTATGGCTACACCTTC CASSSDRFNYGYTF TRBD1 TRBJ1-2 NA TRBV5-4
TGCGCCAGCAGCCCGAGGCTCGCGGGCTCCTACAATGAGCAGTTCTTC CASSPRLAGSYNEQFF NA TRBJ2-1 NA TRBV5-1
TGTGCCAGCAGCGAATGGGACAGGGATATCTATGGCTACACCTTC CASSEWDRDIYGYTF TRBD1 TRBJ1-2 NA TRBV9
TGTGCCAGCTCACCGAGACAGAACAATGAGCAGTTCTTC CASSPRQNNEQFF NA TRBJ2-1 once TRBV18
TGTGCCAGCAGCTCCGGGACGGGCAGGGGGGAAAGGCAGTTCTTC CASSSGTGRGERQFF NA TRBJ2-1 NA TRBV7-3
TGTGCCAGTAGTGGGCGTACTAGCGGGAGAAGCACAGATACGCAGTATTTT CASSGRTSGRSTDTQYF TRBD2 TRBJ2-3 NA TRBV19
TGCGCCAGCAGCTTATCGGACAGCTATGGCTACACCTTC CASSLSDSYGYTF NA TRBJ1-2 NA TRBV5-1
TGTGCCAGCAGCCACTTCTCCGACAGGGACCACGAGCAGTACTTC CASSHFSDRDHEQYF TRBD1 TRBJ2-7 NA TRBV7-3
TGTGCCAGCAGCCTACAGGGTTTCGGGGAGCTGTTTTTT CASSLQGFGELFF NA TRBJ2-2 once TRBV3-1/TRBV3-2
TGCGCCAGCCCCAGGGGGTCGACTAACTATGGCTACACCTTC CASPRGSTNYGYTF TRBD1 TRBJ1-2 NA TRBV10-1
TGTGCCAGCAGCCAAGAAGAGGGAGGTCCGTTCTTC CASSQEEGGPFF NA TRBJ2-1 NA TRBV3-1/TRBV3-2
TGTGCCACCAGTGATTTATCGACCGGGGAGCTGTTTTTT CATSDLSTGELFF NA TRBJ2-2 NA TRBV24-1
TGTGCCAGCGCCGGACAGCTAAACACTGAAGCTTTCTTT CASAGQLNTEAFF NA TRBJ1-1 NA TRBV12-3/TRBV12-4
TGTGCCAGCAGGGATCGACGGGGAGGGAACTATGGCTACACCTTC CASRDRRGGNYGYTF NA TRBJ1-2 NA TRBV2
TGTGCCAGTAGTAGCAGGGAAAAAGGCTTTATGGATACGCAGTATTTT CASSSREKGFMDTQYF NA TRBJ2-3 NA TRBV19
TGTGCCAGCAGCTCCCGGGACAGGGAAAGGAGGCCCTACAATGAGCAGTTCTTC CASSSRDRERRPYNEQFF TRBD1 TRBJ2-1 NA TRBV11-3
TGTGCCAGCAGCTTAGGGGGGCTCAGGCTCCCCCATGGCTACACCTTC CASSLGGLRLPHGYTF NA TRBJ1-2 NA TRBV13